This T cell receptor (beta chain) was profiled in a study of shared clonotypes between healthy human individuals. Here immunoSEQ multiplex PCR was the method, and the copy in TCRdb shows in-frame clones only, minus some. The sample has some 2,100,000 clones; almost 96% are singletons. This CDR3 is built from 16 residues. V shed 4 bases and J 12 bases; nucleotides not matched to a gene: 17. Germline V gene sequence: CDR1 SGDLS, CDR2 YYNGEE. The receptor's source is a man younger than 35 in good health. Sequencing used naive CD4+ T cells sorted from blood. This sample's subset: CD45RA+ positively selected. The chain links TRBV9 to TRBJ2-1; 9 nucleotides align to TRBD2. This chain's CDR3 is CASSPTPGGRDYRQFF. The CDR3 bases are TGTGCCAGCAGCCCCACCCCTGGCGGGAGGGATTACAGGCAGTTCTTC.